Presented here are 16 T cell receptor beta chains from one specimen sequenced in a study of T cells in Graves' hyperthyroidism and ophthalmopathy. The source material, RNA transcripts, was used to amplify TCR beta CDR3 regions. During a first-round RT-PCR of the TCR CDR3, the HTBI primer set was used. TCRdb called the multiplex PCR reads again in MiXCR, with one record for every CDR3 protein. The repertoire includes a few hundred thousand distinct CDR3 sequences, around 16% of them detected once, and roughly 44% sits in the top ten. Sequenced: blood. These receptors all come from a man aged 35 to 55 with Graves' hyperthyroidism.

The V and J genes are TRBV6-2 or TRBV6-3 and TRBJ2-7, with D possibly matching TRBD1 (6 bases). CDR1 and CDR2 from the germline V gene are MNHEY and SVGEGT. The CDR3 totals 17 residues. V lost 0 bases to trimming and J lost 5 bases, with 20 bases between them. CDR3 protein: CASSYSVYGDTGNEQYF. The CDR3 nucleotides read TGTGCCAGCAGTTACTCGGTTTATGGGGACACAGGCAACGAGCAGTACTTC.

This chain connects TRBV6-2 or TRBV6-3 to TRBJ2-2; 9 nucleotides align to TRBD2. Germline V gene data show CDR1 as MNHEY and CDR2 as SVGEGT. The CDR3 runs 16 residues. Losses at the gene ends were 10 bases for V and 1 base for J; bases not matched to a gene: 10. CDR3 DNA: TGTGCCACAAACGGCGGGGGGGCCGGGAACACCGGGGAGCTGTTTTTT. Its translation is CATNGGGAGNTGELFF.

At least ten counts were recorded for this clonotype. The rearrangement joins TRBV11-2 to TRBJ2-7; 10 bases line up with TRBD2. The CDR3 runs to 14 residues. Per the germline V gene, CDR1 is SGHAT and CDR2 is FQNNGV. V dropped 8 bases and J dropped 2; count of bases not matched to a gene: 6. This chain's CDR3 is CASGQAGGPYEQYF. The CDR3, as DNA: TGTGCCAGCGGCCAAGCGGGGGGGCCCTACGAGCAGTACTTC.

This clonotype has ten or more counts. The V call is TRBV20-1, the J call TRBJ2-1; TRBD2 matches at 9 bases. Germline V gives CDR1 DFQATT, CDR2 SNEGSKA (reference sequence). The CDR3 is 18 amino acids. J lost 3 bases, V lost 3 bases, and 15 bases had no gene match. CDR3 bases: TGCAGTGCTAGTAGTCTCTTGGCGGGGGGGCCCCGCTACAATGAGCAGTTCTTC. It encodes CSASSLLAGGPRYNEQFF.

The chain has TRBV20-1 and TRBJ2-2, with D perhaps TRBD1 (6 bases). Trimming pared 1 base from V and 7 bases from J, leaving 16 bases between. Per germline, CDR1 DFQATT and CDR2 SNEGSKA (reference sequence). The CDR3 covers 15 residues. The CDR3 protein is CSARVESVRGGELFF. As DNA, the CDR3 is TGCAGTGCTAGAGTAGAGTCGGTCAGGGGCGGGGAGCTGTTTTTT.

Notes on this clonotype: A much larger clone lies a single base off, so this may be a read error. This chain links TRBV7-2 with TRBJ2-7; D gene ambiguous. Trimming removed 6 bases at V and 0 bases at J, with 18 bases between. The CDR3 has 16 residues. CDR1 SGHTA and CDR2 FQGNSA come from the germline V gene. The CDR3: CASSRRIGSFSYEQYF. CDR3 nucleotide sequence: TGTGCCAGCAGTAGGCGGATAGGATCCTTCTCCTACGAGCAGTACTTC.

The gene calls are TRBV5-1 and TRBJ1-2, with D tentatively TRBD1 (5 bases). Germline CDR1 and CDR2: SGHRS and YFSETQ. The ends were cut back, 3 bases at V and 7 bases at J, with 19 bases in the middle. CDR3 length: 15 residues. Written as DNA, the CDR3 is TGCGCCAGCAGCTCTGGCCGCCAGGGAACGAGTGGCTACACCTTC. The encoded protein is CASSSGRQGTSGYTF.

Turning to this clonotype: A read error is possible here, since a much larger clone lies one base away. The V gene is TRBV12-3 or TRBV12-4, the J gene TRBJ1-1; weak D call: TRBD1 (5 bases). The CDR3 length is 14 residues. This chain's CDR3 is CASSFQGMNTEALF. The CDR3 coding sequence is TGTGCCAGCAGTTTTCAGGGTATGAACACTGAAGCTCTCTTT.

This clonotype was picked up many times. The chain combines TRBV24-1 with TRBJ2-1, with 9 positions matching TRBD1. This CDR3 contains 16 residues. V shed 4 bases, J shed 5 bases, and the junction held 8 bases outside the gene matches. Germline V gives CDR1 KGHDR, CDR2 SFDVKD. Here the CDR3 reads CATSDTDRGNDNEQFF. CDR3 nucleotide sequence: TGTGCCACCAGTGACACTGACAGGGGGAATGACAATGAGCAGTTCTTC.

The chain employs TRBV29-1 and TRBJ1-1, with D unresolved. The CDR3 is 13 residues long. Trimming took off 0 bases at V and 10 bases at J, with 15 bases between the two ends. The germline V gene has CDR1 SQVTM and CDR2 ANQGSEA. CDR3 protein: CSVEDGRRVGAFF. The CDR3, as DNA: TGCAGCGTTGAAGATGGGCGGCGTGTCGGAGCTTTCTTT.

V gene TRBV19 combines with J gene TRBJ1-5; no definite D call. From germline, CDR1 is LNHDA and CDR2 SQIVND (reference sequence). This CDR3 contains 14 residues. V lost 0 bases, J lost 3 bases, and 6 bases lay in between. The CDR3 DNA is TGTGCCAGTAGTATAGAGCCCACCAATCAGCCCCAGCATTTT. Protein: CASSIEPTNQPQHF. The full variable domain, in which reference TRBV19 and TRBJ1-5 provide the parts outside the CDR3, is DGGITQSPKYLFRKEGQNVTLSCEQNLNHDAMYWYRQDPGQGLRLIYYSQIVNDFQKGDIAEGYSVSREKKESFPLTVTSAQKNPTAFYLCASSIEPTNQPQHFGDGTRLSIL.

This clonotype was counted at least ten times. V is TRBV30 and J is TRBJ1-2; no clear D. The CDR3 contains 13 residues. Germline V gene lookup returns CDR1 GTSNPN and CDR2 SVGIG (reference sequence). Trimming removed 3 bases at V and 3 bases at J, with 11 bases between. The CDR3 sequence: CAWSAGEDYGYTF. As DNA, the CDR3 is TGTGCCTGGAGCGCAGGCGAGGACTATGGCTACACCTTC.

This clonotype appeared many times. The chain combines TRBV5-1 with TRBJ1-1, with TRBD1 matching over 7 bases. CDR1 and CDR2 from the germline V gene are SGHRS and YFSETQ. This CDR3 contains 15 residues. J gave up 4 bases and V 2 bases, and 8 bases lay outside the gene matches. In DNA form, the CDR3 reads TGCGCCAGCAGCTTAACAGGGGCGGGGATCACTGAAGCTTTCTTT. Its translation: CASSLTGAGITEAFF. Using reference TRBV5-1 and TRBJ1-1 for the parts outside the CDR3, the full variable domain is KAGVTQTPRYLIKTRGQQVTLSCSPISGHRSVSWYQQTPGQGLQFLFEYFSETQRNKGNFPGRFSGRQFSNSRSEMNVSTLELGDSALYLCASSLTGAGITEAFFGQGTRLTVV.

This clonotype showed up many times. J is TRBJ2-7 and V is TRBV7-3; D is unclear. The CDR3 extends over 15 amino acids. V shed 5 bases and J shed 3 bases, with 17 bases lying between them. The germline V gene has CDR1 SGHTA and CDR2 FQGTGA. The CDR3 nucleotides are TGTGCCAGCAGCCCCTCCCCGGGCCTTTTCTACGAGCAGTACTTC. Protein product: CASSPSPGLFYEQYF.

The chain has TRBV9 and TRBJ2-5; D tentatively fits TRBD1 or TRBD2 (6 bases each). The ends were cut back, 0 bases at V and 5 bases at J, with 8 bases in the middle. The CDR3 length is 13 residues. Germline V gene lookup returns CDR1 SGDLS and CDR2 YYNGEE. The CDR3 coding sequence is TGTGCCAGCAGCGTAGTAGGGGGGGAGACCCAGTACTTC. This sequence encodes CASSVVGGETQYF.

This clonotype has ten or more counts. The chain carries TRBV5-6 and TRBJ1-2; 8 bases are a match to TRBD1. J lost 4 bases, V lost 0 bases, and 5 bases had no gene match. The germline V gene encodes CDR1 SGHDT and CDR2 YYEEEE. The CDR3 totals 15 residues. CDR3 DNA sequence: TGTGCCAGCAGCTTGGAAGCAGGGGGCACCTATGGCTACACCTTC. Its protein is CASSLEAGGTYGYTF.